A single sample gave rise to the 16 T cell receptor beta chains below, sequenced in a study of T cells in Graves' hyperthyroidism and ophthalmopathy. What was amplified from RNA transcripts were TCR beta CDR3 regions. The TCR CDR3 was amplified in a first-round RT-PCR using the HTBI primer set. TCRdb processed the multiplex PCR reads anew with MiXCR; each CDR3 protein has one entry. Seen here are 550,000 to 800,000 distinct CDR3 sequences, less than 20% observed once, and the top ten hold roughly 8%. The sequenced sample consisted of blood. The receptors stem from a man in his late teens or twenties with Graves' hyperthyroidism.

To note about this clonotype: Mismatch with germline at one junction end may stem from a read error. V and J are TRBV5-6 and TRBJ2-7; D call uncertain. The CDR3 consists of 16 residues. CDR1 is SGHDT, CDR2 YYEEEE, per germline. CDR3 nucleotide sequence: TGTGCCAGCAGCCTTGCTTTCGTAGTGGTCTCCGACGAGCAGTACTTC. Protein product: CASSLAFVVVSDEQYF. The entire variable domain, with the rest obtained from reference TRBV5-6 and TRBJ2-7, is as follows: DAGVTQSPTHLIKTRGQQVTLRCSPKSGHDTVSWYQQALGQGPQFIFQYYEEEERQRGNFPDRFSGHQFPNYSSELNVNALLLGDSALYLCASSLAFVVVSDEQYFGPGTRLTVT.

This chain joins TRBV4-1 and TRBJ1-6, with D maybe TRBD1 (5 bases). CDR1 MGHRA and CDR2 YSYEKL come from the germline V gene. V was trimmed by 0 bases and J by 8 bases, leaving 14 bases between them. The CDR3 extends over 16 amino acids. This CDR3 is CASSQDAGRGDSPLHF. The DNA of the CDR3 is TGCGCCAGCAGCCAAGACGCGGGACGAGGGGATTCACCCCTCCACTTT.

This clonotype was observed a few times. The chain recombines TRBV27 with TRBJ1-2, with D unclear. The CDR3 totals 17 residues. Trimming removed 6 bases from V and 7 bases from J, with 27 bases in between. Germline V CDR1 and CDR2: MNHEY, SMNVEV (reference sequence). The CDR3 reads CASSYLPVARSVGGYTF. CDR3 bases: TGTGCCAGCAGCTATTTGCCAGTGGCTCGATCGGTCGGTGGCTACACCTTC.

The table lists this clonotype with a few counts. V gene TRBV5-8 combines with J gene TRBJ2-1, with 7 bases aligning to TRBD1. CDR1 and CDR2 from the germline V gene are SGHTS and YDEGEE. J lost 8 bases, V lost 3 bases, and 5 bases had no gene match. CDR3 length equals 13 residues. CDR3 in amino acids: CASSWTGSHEQFF. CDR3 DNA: TGTGCCAGCAGCTGGACAGGTTCTCATGAGCAGTTCTTC.

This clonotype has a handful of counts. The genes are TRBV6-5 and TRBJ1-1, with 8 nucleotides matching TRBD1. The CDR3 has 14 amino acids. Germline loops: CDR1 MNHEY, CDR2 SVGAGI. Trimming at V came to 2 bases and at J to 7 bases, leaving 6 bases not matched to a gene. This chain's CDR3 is CASSYTGGGVEAFF. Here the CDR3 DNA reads TGTGCCAGCAGTTACACAGGGGGGGGGGTTGAAGCTTTCTTT.

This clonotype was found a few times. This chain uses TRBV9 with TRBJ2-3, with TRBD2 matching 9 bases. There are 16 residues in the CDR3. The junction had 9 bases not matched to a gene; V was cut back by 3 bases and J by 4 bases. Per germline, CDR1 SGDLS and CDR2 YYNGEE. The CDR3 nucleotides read TGTGCCAGCAGCGGAGTAGCGGGAGAAAGTCCAGATACGCAGTATTTT. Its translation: CASSGVAGESPDTQYF.

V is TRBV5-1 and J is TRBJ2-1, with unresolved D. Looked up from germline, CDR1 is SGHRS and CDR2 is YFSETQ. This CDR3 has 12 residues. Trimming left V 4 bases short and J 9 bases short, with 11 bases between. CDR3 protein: CASSRESFEQFF. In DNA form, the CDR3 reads TGCGCCAGCAGCCGAGAAAGTTTTGAGCAGTTCTTC.

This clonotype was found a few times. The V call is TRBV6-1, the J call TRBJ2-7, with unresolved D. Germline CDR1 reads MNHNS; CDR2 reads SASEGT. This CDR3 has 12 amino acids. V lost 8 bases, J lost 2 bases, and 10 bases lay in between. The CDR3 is CASGPEPYEQYF. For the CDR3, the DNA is TGTGCCAGCGGTCCAGAGCCCTACGAGCAGTACTTC.

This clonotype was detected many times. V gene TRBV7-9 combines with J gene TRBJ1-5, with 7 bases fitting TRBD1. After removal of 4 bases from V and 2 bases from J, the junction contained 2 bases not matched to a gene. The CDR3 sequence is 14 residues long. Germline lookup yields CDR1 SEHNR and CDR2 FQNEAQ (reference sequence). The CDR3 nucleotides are TGTGCCAGCAGCTACGGGACAGGCAATCAGCCCCAGCATTTT. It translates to CASSYGTGNQPQHF.

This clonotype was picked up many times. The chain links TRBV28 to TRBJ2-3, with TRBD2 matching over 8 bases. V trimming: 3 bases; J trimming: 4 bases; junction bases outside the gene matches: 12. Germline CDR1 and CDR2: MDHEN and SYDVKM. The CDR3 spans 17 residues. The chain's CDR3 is CASSFSTSGVEADTQYF. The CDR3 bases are TGTGCCAGCAGTTTTTCCACTAGCGGAGTAGAGGCAGATACGCAGTATTTT.

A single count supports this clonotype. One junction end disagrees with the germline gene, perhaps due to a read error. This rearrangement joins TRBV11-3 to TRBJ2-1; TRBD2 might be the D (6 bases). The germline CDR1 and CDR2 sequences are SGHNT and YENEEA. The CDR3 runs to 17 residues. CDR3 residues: CASSPRAGQPSYNEQLF. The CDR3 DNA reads TGTGCCAGCAGCCCGCGAGCGGGCCAACCAAGCTACAATGAGCAGCTCTTC.

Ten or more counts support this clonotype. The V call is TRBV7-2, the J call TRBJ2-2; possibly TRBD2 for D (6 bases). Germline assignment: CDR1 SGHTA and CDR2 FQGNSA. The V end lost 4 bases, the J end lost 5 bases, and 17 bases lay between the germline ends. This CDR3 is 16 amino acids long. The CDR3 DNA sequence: TGTGCCAGCAGCTCGAGGCGGGGAGTAGAGACCGGGGAGCTGTTTTTT. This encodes CASSSRRGVETGELFF.

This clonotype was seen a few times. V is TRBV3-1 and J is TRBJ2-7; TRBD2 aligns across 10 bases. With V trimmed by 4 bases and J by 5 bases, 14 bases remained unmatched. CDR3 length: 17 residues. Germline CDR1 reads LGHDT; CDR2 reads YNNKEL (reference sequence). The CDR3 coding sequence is TGTGCCAGCAGCCCACCCCAGAGTAGCGGGAGGCAGCACGAGCAGTACTTC. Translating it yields CASSPPQSSGRQHEQYF.

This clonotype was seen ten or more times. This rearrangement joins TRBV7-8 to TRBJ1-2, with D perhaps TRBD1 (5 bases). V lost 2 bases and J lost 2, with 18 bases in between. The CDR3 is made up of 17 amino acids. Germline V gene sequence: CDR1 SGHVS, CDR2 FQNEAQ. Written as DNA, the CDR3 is TGTGCCAGCAGCTTACCTTCGGACACAAGAGGAAACTATGGCTACACCTTC. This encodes CASSLPSDTRGNYGYTF. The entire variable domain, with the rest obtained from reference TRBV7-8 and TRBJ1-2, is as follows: GAGVSQSPRYKVAKRGQDVALRCDPISGHVSLFWYQQALGQGPEFLTYFQNEAQLDKSGLPSDRFFAERPEGSVSTLKIQRTQQEDSAVYLCASSLPSDTRGNYGYTFGSGTRLTVV.

The DNA for the CDR3 is TGTGCCACCAGTGACCCCAACAGCGGAGTTTACAATGAGCAGTTCTTC. Translation: CATSDPNSGVYNEQFF. The genes are TRBV24-1 and TRBJ2-1; the D gene is possibly TRBD2 (5 bases). With 4 bases removed from V and 4 bases from J, the gap between germline ends came to 16 bases. This CDR3 spans 16 amino acids. Germline values: CDR1 KGHDR, CDR2 SFDVKD.

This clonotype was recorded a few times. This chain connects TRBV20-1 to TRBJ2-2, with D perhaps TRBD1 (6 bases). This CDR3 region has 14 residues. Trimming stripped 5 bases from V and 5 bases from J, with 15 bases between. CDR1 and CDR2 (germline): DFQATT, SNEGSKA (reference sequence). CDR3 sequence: CSAPGPRGTGELFF. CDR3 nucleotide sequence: TGCAGTGCTCCGGGACCCAGGGGAACCGGGGAGCTGTTTTTT.